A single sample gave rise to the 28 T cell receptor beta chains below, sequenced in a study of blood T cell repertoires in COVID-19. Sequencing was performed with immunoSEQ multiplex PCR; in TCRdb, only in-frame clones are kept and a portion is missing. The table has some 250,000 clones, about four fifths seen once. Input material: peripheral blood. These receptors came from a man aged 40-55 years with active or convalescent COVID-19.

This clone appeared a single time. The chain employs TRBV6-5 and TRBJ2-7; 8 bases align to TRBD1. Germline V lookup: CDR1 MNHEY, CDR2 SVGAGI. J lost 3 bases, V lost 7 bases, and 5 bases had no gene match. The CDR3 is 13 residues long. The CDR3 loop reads CASTGQAFYEQYF. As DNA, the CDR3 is TGTGCCAGCACGGGACAGGCCTTCTACGAGCAGTACTTC.

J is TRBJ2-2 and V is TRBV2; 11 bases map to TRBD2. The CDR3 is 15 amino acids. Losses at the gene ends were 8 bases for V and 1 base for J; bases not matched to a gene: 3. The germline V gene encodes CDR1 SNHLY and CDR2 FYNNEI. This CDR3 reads CASRLAGRNTGELFF. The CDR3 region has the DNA TGTGCCAGCCGACTAGCGGGGAGGAACACCGGGGAGCTGTTTTTT.

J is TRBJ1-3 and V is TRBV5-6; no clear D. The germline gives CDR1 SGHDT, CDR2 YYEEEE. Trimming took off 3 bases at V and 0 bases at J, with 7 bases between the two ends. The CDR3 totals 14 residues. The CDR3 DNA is TGTGCCAGCAGCTGGGCAAACTCTGGAAACACCATATATTTT. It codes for CASSWANSGNTIYF.

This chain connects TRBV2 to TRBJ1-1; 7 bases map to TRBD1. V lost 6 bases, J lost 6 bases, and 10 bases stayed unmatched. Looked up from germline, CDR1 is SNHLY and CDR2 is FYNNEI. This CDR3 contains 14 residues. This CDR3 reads CASRNTRQGPEAFF. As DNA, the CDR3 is TGTGCCAGCAGGAACACTCGACAGGGTCCTGAAGCTTTCTTT.

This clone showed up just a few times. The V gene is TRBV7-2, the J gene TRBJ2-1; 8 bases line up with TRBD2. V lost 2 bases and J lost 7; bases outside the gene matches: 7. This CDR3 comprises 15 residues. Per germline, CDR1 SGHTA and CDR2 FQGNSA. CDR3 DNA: TGTGCCAGCAGCTTACTAGCGGGTCTCTCAAATGAGCAGTTCTTC. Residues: CASSLLAGLSNEQFF.

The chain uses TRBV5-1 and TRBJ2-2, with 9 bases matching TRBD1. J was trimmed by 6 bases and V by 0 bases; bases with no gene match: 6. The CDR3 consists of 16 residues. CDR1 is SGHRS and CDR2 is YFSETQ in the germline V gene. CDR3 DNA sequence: TGCGCCAGCAGCTTGGTGGGGACAGGGAAGTCCGGGGAGCTGTTTTTT. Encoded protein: CASSLVGTGKSGELFF.

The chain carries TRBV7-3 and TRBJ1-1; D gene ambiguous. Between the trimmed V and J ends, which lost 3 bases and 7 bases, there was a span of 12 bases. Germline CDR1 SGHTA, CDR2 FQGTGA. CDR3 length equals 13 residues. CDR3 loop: CASSLRGFGEAFF. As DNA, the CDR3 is TGTGCCAGCAGCTTGCGAGGATTTGGTGAAGCTTTCTTT. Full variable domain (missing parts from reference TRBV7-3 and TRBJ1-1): GAGVSQTPSNKVTEKGKYVELRCDPISGHTALYWYRQSLGQGPEFLIYFQGTGAADDSGLPNDRFFAVRPEGSVSTLKIQRTERGDSAVYLCASSLRGFGEAFFGQGTRLTVV.

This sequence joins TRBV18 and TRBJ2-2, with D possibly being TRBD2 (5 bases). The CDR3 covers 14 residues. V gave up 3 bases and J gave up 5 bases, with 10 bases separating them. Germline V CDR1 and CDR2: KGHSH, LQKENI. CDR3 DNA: TGTGCCAGCTCACCCCCGACGGGGACCGGGGAGCTGTTTTTT. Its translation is CASSPPTGTGELFF.

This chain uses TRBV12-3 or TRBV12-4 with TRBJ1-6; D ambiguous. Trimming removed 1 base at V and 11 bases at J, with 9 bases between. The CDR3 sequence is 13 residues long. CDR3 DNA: TGTGCCAGCAGTTTAGACGGGAATACACCCCTCCACTTT. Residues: CASSLDGNTPLHF.

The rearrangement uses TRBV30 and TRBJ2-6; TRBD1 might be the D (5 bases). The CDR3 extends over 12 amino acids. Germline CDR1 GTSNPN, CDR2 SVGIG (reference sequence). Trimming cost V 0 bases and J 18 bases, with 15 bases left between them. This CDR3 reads CAWSVWGKPSTF. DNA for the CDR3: TGTGCCTGGAGTGTATGGGGCAAACCCTCGACTTTC.

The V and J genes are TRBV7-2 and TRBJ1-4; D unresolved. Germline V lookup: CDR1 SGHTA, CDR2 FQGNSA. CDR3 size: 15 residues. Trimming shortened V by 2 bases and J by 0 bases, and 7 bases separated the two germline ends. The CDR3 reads CASSLSRATNEKLFF. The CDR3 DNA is TGTGCCAGCAGCTTATCGAGAGCAACTAATGAAAAACTGTTTTTT.

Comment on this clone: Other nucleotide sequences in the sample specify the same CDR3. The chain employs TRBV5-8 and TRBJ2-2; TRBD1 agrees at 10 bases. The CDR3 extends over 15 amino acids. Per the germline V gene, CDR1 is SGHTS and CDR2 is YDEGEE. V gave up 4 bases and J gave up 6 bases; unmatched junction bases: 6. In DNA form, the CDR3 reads TGTGCCAGCAGCCCCGGGACAGGGGCGCCCGGGGAGCTGTTTTTT. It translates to CASSPGTGAPGELFF.

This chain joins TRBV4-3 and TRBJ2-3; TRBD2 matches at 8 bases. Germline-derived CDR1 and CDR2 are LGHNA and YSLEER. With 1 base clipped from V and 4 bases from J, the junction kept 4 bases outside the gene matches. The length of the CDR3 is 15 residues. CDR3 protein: CASSQGTSSADTQYF. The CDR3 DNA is TGCGCCAGCAGCCAAGGGACTAGCAGCGCAGATACGCAGTATTTT.

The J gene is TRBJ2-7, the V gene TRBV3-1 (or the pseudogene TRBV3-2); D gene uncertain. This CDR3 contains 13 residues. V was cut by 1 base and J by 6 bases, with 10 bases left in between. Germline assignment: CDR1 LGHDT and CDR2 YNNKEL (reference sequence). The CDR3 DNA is TGTGCCAGCAGCCAAGGGCTGGTTCTCGAGCAGTACTTC. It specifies CASSQGLVLEQYF.

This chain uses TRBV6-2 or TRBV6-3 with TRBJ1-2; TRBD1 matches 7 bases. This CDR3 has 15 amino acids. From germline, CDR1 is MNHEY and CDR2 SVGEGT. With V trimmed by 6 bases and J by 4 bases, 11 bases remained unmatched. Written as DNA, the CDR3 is TGTGCCAGCAGCCCGGAAAGGGGGCGCGGCTATGGCTACACCTTC. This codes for CASSPERGRGYGYTF.

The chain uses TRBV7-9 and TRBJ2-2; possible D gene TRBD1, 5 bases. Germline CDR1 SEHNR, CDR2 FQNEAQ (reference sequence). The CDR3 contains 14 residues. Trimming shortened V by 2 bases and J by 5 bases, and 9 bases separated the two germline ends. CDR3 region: CASSLRTNTGELFF. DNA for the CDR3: TGTGCCAGCAGCTTACGGACAAATACCGGGGAGCTGTTTTTT.

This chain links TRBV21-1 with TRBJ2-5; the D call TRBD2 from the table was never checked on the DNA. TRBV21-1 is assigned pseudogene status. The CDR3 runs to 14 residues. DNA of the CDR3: TGTGCCAGCAGCAAGCGGGGGGGCCGAGAGACCCAGTACTTC. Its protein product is CASSKRGGRETQYF.

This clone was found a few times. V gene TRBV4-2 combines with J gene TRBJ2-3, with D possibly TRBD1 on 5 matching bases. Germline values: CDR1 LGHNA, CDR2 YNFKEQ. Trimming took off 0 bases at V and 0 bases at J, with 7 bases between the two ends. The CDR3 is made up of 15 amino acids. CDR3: CASSQEGRSTDTQYF. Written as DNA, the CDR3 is TGTGCCAGCAGCCAAGAGGGGCGGAGCACAGATACGCAGTATTTT.

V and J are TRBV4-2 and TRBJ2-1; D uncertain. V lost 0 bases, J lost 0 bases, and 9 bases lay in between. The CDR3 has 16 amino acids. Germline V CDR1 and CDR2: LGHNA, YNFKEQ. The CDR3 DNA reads TGTGCCAGCAGCCAAGATCGGTTAAGCTCCTACAATGAGCAGTTCTTC. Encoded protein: CASSQDRLSSYNEQFF.

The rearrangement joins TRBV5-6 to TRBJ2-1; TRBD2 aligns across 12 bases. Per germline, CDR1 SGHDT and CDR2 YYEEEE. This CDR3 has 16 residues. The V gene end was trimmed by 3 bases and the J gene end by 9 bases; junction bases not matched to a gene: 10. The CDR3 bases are TGTGCCAGCAGCTCACGCGGACTAGCGGGACCCAGTGAGCAGTTCTTC. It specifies CASSSRGLAGPSEQFF.

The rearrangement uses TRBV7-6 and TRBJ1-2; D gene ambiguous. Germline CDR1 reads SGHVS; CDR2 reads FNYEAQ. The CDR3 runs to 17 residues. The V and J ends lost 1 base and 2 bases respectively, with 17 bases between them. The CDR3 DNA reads TGTGCCAGCAGCTTAGTTATGGGAGACCCGAGAAACTATGGCTACACCTTC. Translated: CASSLVMGDPRNYGYTF.

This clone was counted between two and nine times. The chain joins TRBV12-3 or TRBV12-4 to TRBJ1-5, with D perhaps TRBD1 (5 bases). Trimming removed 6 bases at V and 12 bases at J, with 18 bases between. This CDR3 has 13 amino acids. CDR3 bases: TGTGCCAGCAGCCTCTCATCCCGGGGGGGCCAGCATTTT. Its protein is CASSLSSRGGQHF.

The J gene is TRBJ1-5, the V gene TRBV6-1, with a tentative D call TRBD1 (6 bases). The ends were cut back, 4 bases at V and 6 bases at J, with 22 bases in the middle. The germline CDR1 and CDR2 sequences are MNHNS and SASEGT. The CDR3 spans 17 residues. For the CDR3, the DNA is TGTGCCAGCAGTGGGACAGTCCCGGGCGATTTTAGTCAGCCCCAGCATTTT. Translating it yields CASSGTVPGDFSQPQHF.

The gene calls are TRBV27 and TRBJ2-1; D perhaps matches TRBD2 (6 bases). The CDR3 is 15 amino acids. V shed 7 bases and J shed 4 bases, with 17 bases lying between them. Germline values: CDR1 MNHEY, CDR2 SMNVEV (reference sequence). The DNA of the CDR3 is TGTGCCAGCACCCCTATGGCGGGGTGGTACAATGAGCAGTTCTTC. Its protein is CASTPMAGWYNEQFF.

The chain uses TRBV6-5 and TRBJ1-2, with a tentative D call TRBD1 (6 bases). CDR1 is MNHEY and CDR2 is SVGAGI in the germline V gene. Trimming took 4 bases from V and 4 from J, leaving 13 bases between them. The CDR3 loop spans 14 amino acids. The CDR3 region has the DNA TGTGCCAGCAGTTCCCAGGGACACCTCTATGGCTACACCTTC. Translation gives CASSSQGHLYGYTF.

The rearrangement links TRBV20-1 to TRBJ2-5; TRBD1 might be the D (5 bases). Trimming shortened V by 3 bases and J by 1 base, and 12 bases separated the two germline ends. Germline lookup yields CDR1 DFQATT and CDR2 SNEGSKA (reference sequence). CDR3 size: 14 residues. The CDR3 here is CSASSLQGQETQYF. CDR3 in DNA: TGCAGTGCTAGTTCCCTCCAGGGCCAAGAGACCCAGTACTTC.

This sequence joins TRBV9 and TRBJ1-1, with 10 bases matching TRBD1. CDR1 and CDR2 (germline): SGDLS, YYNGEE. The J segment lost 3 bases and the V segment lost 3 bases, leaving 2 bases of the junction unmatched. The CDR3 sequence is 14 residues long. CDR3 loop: CASSGGTGDTEAFF. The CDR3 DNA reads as TGTGCCAGCAGCGGCGGGACAGGGGACACTGAAGCTTTCTTT.

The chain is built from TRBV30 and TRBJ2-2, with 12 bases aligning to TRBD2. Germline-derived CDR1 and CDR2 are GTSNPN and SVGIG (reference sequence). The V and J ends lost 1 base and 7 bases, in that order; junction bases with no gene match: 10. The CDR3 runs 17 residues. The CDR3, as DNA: TGTGCCTGGAGTGCTTCCTCTAGCGGGAGGGTCGTCGGGGAGCTGTTTTTT. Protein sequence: CAWSASSSGRVVGELFF.